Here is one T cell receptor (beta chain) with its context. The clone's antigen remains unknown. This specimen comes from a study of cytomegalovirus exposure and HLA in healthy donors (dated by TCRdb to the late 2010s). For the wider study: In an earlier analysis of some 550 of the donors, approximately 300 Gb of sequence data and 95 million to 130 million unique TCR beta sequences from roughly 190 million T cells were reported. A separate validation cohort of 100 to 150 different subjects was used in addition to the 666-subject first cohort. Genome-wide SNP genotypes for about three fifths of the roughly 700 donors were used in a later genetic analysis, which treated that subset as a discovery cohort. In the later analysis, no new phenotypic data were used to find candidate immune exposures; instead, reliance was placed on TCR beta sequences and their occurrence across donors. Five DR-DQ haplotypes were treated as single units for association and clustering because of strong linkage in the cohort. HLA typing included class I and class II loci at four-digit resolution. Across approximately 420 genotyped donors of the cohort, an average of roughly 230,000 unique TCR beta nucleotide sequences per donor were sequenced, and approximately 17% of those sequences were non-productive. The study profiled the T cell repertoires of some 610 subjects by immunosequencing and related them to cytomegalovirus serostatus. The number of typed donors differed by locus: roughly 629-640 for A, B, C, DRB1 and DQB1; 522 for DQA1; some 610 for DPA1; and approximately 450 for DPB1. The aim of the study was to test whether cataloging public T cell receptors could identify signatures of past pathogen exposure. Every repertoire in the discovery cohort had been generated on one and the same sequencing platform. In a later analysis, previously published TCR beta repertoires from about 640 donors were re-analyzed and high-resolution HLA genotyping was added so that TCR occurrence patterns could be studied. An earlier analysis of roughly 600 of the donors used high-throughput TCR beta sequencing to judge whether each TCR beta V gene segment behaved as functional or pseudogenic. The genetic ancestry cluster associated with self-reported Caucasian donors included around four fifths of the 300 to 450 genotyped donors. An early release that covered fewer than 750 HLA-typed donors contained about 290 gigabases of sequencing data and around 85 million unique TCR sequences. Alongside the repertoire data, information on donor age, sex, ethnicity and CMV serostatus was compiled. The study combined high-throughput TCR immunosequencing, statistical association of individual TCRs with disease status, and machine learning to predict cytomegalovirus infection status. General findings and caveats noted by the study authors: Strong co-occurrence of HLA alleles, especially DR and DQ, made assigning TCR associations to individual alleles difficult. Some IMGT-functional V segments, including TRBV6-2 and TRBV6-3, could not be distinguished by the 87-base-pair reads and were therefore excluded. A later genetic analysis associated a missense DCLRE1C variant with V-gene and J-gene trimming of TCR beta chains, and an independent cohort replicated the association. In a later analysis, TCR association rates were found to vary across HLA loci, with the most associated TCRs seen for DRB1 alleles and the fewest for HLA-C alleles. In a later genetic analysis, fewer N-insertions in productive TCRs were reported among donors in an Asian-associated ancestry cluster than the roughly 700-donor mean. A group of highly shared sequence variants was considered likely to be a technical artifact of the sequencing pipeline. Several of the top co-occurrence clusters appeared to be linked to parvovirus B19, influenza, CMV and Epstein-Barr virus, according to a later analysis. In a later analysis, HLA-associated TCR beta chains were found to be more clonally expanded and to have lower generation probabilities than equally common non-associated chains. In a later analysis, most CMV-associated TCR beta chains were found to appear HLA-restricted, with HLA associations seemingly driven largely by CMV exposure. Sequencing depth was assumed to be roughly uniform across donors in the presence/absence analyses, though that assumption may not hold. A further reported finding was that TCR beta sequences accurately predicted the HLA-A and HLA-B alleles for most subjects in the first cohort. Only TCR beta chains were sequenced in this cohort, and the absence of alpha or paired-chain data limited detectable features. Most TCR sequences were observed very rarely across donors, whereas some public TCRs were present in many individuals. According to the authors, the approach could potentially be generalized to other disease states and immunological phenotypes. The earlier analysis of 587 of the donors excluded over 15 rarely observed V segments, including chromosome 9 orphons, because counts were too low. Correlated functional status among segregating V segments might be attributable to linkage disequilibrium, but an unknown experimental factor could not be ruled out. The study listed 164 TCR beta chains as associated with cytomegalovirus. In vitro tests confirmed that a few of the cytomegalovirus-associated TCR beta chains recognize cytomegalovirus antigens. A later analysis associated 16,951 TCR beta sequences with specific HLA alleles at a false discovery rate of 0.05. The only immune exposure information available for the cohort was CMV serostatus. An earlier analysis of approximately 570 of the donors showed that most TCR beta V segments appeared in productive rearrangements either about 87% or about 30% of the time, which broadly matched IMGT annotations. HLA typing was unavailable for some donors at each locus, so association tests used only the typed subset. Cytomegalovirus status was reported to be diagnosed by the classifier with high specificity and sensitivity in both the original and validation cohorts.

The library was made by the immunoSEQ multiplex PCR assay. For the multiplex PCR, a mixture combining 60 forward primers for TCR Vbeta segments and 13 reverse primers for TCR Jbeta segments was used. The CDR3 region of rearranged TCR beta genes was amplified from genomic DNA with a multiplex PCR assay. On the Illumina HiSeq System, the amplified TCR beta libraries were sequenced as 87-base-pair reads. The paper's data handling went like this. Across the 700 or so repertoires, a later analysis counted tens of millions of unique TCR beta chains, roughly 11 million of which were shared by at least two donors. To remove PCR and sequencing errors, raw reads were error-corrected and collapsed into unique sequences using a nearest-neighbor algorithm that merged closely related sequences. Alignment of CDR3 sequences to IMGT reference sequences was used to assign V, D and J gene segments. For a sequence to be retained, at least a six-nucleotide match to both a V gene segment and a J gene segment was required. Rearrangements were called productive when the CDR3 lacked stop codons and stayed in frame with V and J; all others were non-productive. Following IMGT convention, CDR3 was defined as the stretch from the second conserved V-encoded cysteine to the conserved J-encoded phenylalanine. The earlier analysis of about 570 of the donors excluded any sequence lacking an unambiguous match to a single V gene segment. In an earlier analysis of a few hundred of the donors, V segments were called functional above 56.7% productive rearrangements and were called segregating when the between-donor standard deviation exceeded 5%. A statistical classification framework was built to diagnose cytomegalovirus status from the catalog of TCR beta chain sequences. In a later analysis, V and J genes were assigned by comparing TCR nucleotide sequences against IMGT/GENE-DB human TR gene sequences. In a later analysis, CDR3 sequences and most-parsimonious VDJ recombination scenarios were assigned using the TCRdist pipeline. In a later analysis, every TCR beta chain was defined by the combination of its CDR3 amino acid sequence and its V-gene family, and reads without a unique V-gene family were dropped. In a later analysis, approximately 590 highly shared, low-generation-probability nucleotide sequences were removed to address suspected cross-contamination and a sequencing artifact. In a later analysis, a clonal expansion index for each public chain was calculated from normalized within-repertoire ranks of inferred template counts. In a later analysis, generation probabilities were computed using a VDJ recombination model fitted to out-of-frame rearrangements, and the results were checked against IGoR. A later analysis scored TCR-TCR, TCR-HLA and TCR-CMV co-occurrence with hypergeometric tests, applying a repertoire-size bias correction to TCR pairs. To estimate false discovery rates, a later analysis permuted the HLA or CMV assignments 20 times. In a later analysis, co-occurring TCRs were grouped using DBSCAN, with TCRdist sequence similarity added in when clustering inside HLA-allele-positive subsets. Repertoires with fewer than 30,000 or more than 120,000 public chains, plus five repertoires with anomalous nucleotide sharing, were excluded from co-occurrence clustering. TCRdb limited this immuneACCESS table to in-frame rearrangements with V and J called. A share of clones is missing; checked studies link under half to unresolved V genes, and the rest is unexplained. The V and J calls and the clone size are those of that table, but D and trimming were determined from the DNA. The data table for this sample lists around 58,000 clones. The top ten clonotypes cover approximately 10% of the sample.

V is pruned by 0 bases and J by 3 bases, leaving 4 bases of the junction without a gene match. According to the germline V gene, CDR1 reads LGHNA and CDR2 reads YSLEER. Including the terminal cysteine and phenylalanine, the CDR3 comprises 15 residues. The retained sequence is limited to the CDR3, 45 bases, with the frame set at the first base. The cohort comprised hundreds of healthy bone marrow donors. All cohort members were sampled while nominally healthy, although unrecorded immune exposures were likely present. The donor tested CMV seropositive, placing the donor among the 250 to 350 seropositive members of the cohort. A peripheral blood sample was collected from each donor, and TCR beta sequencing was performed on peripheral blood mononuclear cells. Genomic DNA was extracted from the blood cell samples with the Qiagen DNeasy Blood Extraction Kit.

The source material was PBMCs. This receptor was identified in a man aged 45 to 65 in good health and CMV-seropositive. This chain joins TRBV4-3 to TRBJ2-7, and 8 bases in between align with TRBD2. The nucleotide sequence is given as TGCGCCAGCAGCCAAGATGAGGGACTAGTCTACGAGCAGTACTTC. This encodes CASSQDEGLVYEQYF.